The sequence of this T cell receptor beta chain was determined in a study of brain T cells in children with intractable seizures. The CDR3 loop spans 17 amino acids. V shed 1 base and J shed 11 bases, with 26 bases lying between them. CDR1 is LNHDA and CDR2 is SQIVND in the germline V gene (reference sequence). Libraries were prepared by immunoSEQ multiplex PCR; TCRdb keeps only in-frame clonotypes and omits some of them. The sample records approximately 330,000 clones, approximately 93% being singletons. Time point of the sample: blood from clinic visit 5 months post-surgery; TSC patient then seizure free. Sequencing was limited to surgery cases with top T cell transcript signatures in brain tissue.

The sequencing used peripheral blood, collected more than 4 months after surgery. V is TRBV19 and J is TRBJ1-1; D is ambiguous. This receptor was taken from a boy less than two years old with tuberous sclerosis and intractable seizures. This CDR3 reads CASSIGPARSVLTTAFF. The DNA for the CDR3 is TGTGCCAGTAGTATAGGGCCAGCTAGGTCAGTACTAACGACGGCTTTCTTT.